The 21 T cell receptor beta chains below were found in one sample sequenced in a study of T cell responses to AZD1222 COVID-19 vaccine. Sequencing used immunoSEQ multiplex PCR; TCRdb keeps in-frame clones, though not all of them. Altogether 120,000 or so clones are present, about nine tenths being singletons, with the ten largest covering around 1.6%. The input for sequencing was peripheral blood, taken on day 0 of AZD1222 vaccination. Receptors were obtained from an adult in good health.

J is TRBJ2-3 and V is TRBV24-1, with D possibly TRBD2 on 5 matching bases. In germline, CDR1 is KGHDR, CDR2 SFDVKD. Trimming removed 9 bases from V and 1 base from J, with 19 bases in between. The CDR3 is made up of 16 amino acids. The DNA for the CDR3 is TGTGCCACCGGCAGTACGGGATATGGGGGCACAGATACGCAGTATTTT. Protein: CATGSTGYGGTDTQYF.

The chain joins TRBV6-6 to TRBJ1-6; D possibly corresponds to TRBD1 (6 bases). CDR1 is MNHNY and CDR2 is SVGAGI in the germline V gene (reference sequence). V lost 6 bases to trimming and J lost 7 bases, with 16 bases between them. The CDR3 is 15 residues long. Written as DNA, the CDR3 is TGTGCCAGCAGACCACCTCAGGGGCAGAATTCACCCCTCCACTTT. Its protein product is CASRPPQGQNSPLHF.

This chain uses TRBV5-1 with TRBJ2-7, with 7 bases matching TRBD1. The germline V gene has CDR1 SGHRS and CDR2 YFSETQ. The CDR3 runs 15 residues. Germline trimming cut 0 bases from V and 9 bases from J; bases unmatched to any gene: 12. The CDR3: CASSLGQGPNRGQYF. CDR3 in DNA: TGCGCCAGCAGCTTGGGACAGGGCCCAAATAGGGGGCAGTACTTC.

V is TRBV19 and J is TRBJ2-3; possibly TRBD2 for D (6 bases). Germline loops: CDR1 LNHDA, CDR2 SQIVND (reference sequence). V was shortened by 5 bases and J by 2 bases, with 11 bases between the two germline ends. The CDR3 covers 14 residues. Written as DNA, the CDR3 is TGTGCCAGTAGTTTGGAGGGGCACACAGATACGCAGTATTTT. This sequence encodes CASSLEGHTDTQYF.

The CDR3: CASTPQGGQGEAFF. The CDR3 DNA sequence: TGTGCCAGCACCCCTCAGGGGGGACAGGGAGAAGCTTTCTTT. The genes are TRBV7-9 and TRBJ1-1; 9 nucleotides agree with TRBD1. Germline CDR1 is SEHNR and CDR2 is FQNEAQ (reference sequence). The length of the CDR3 is 14 residues. V lost 7 bases to trimming and J lost 8 bases; unmatched junction nucleotides: 11.

This chain connects TRBV5-4 to TRBJ2-2; D might be TRBD1 (6 bases). The V and J ends lost 3 bases and 6 bases respectively, with 9 bases between them. CDR3 length equals 13 residues. CDR1 and CDR2 from the germline V gene are SGHNT and YYREEE (reference sequence). CDR3 nucleotides: TGTGCCAGCAGCTACAGGGCCCCCGGGGAGCTGTTTTTT. Translation gives CASSYRAPGELFF.

The chain employs TRBV19 and TRBJ2-7; 11 nucleotides align to TRBD2. Trimming cost V 1 base and J 6 bases; bases outside gene matches: 5. This CDR3 contains 15 residues. Germline CDR1 and CDR2: LNHDA and SQIVND (reference sequence). As DNA, the CDR3 is TGTGCCAGTAGTATAGGACTAGCGGGACCCAGCGAGCAGTACTTC. Translating it yields CASSIGLAGPSEQYF.

The chain combines TRBV7-9 with TRBJ1-2, with D tentatively TRBD1 (6 bases). V was shortened by 5 bases and J by 2 bases, with 15 bases between the two germline ends. The germline CDR1 and CDR2 sequences are SEHNR and FQNEAQ (reference sequence). CDR3 length: 15 amino acids. The CDR3 nucleotides are TGTGCCAGCAGCCCCGGGACAATCATAAACTATGGCTACACCTTC. This encodes CASSPGTIINYGYTF. Variable domain in full (rest from reference TRBV7-9 and TRBJ1-2): DTGVSQNPRHKITKRGQNVTFRCDPISEHNRLYWYRQTLGQGPEFLTYFQNEAQLEKSRLLSDRFSAERPKGSFSTLEIQRTEQGDSAMYLCASSPGTIINYGYTFGSGTRLTVV.

The V call is TRBV5-8, the J call TRBJ2-3, with D perhaps being TRBD1 or TRBD2 (5 bases each). The germline V and J ends were trimmed by 2 bases and 2 bases, with 12 bases remaining between them. This CDR3 comprises 15 residues. CDR1 and CDR2 (germline): SGHTS, YDEGEE. The CDR3 region is CASSLAGTFTDTQYF. The CDR3 DNA reads as TGTGCCAGCAGCTTAGCTGGGACCTTCACAGATACGCAGTATTTT.

This clone was detected only once. V and J are TRBV18 and TRBJ1-5; 8 bases line up with TRBD1. Germline V gene data show CDR1 as KGHSH and CDR2 as LQKENI. The CDR3 is made up of 15 amino acids. V lost 3 bases and J lost 7; bases outside the gene matches: 8. In DNA form, the CDR3 reads TGTGCCAGCTCACCCAGGGGGCCCGACGGGCAGCCCCAGCATTTT. Amino acids: CASSPRGPDGQPQHF.

The V call is TRBV28, the J call TRBJ1-1; D remains ambiguous. The ends were cut back, 7 bases at V and 2 bases at J, with 14 bases in the middle. This CDR3 has 14 amino acids. Germline lookup yields CDR1 MDHEN and CDR2 SYDVKM. The CDR3 DNA follows: TGTGCCAGCAACCCACGCCGGGGAAACACTGAAGCTTTCTTT. This sequence encodes CASNPRRGNTEAFF.

The rearrangement uses TRBV24-1 and TRBJ2-1; 11 nucleotides align to TRBD1. V shed 0 bases and J 0 bases; nucleotides not matched to a gene: 6. This CDR3 has 19 amino acids. CDR1 and CDR2 from the germline V gene are KGHDR and SFDVKD. The CDR3 region is CATSDLQGQGAGSYNEQFF. DNA of the CDR3: TGTGCCACCAGTGATTTGCAAGGACAGGGGGCTGGCTCCTACAATGAGCAGTTCTTC.

The chain joins TRBV13 to TRBJ2-1; TRBD2 matches 10 bases. CDR1 and CDR2 (germline): PRHDT, FYEKMQ (reference sequence). The CDR3 spans 14 residues. V lost 1 base and J lost 9; bases outside the gene matches: 3. DNA of the CDR3: TGTGCCAGCAGCTTAGTAGCGGGAGGAACTGAGCAGTTCTTC. This gives the protein CASSLVAGGTEQFF.

The rearrangement links TRBV12-3 or TRBV12-4 to TRBJ1-1, with no clear D. V was pared by 5 bases and J by 1 base, with 8 bases between. The CDR3 length is 13 residues. CDR3 DNA sequence: TGTGCCAGCAGTCTGACGAGGAACACTGAAGCTTTCTTT. Its protein product is CASSLTRNTEAFF.

This chain joins TRBV6-5 and TRBJ1-2, with TRBD1 matching 8 bases. V was clipped by 5 bases and J by 8 bases; unmatched bases: 4. The germline V gene has CDR1 MNHEY and CDR2 SVGAGI. This CDR3 contains 12 residues. DNA of the CDR3: TGTGCCAGCAGTCCGACAGGGGAAGGCTACACCTTC. This codes for CASSPTGEGYTF.

The chain carries TRBV3-1 (or the pseudogene TRBV3-2) and TRBJ2-7; D is ambiguous. Germline V CDR1 and CDR2: LGHDT, YNNKEL (reference sequence). V was cut by 1 base and J by 5 bases, with 9 bases left in between. The CDR3 loop spans 13 amino acids. In DNA, the CDR3 is TGTGCCAGCAGCCAAGGCGGTGTGAACGAGCAGTACTTC. Residues: CASSQGGVNEQYF.

The CDR3 here is CASSQVGGNSPLHF. The CDR3 DNA sequence: TGTGCCAGCAGCCAAGTAGGGGGTAATTCACCCCTCCACTTT. This chain connects TRBV3-1 (or the pseudogene TRBV3-2) to TRBJ1-6, with a tentative D call TRBD1 (6 bases). There are 14 residues in the CDR3. CDR1 and CDR2 from the germline V gene are LGHDT and YNNKEL (reference sequence). V shed 1 base and J shed 6 bases, with 7 bases lying between them.

The chain combines TRBV5-6 with TRBJ1-1; weak D call: TRBD1 (5 bases). The CDR3 length is 14 residues. Trimming took off 2 bases at V and 4 bases at J, with 12 bases between the two ends. Looked up from germline, CDR1 is SGHDT and CDR2 is YYEEEE. In nucleotides, the CDR3 is TGTGCCAGCAGCTTATGGGGCGCGGGCACTGAAGCTTTCTTT. It yields the protein CASSLWGAGTEAFF.

This clone came up a few times. V usage is TRBV29-1 and J usage is TRBJ1-2, with D perhaps matching TRBD1 (6 bases). Germline V CDR1 and CDR2: SQVTM, ANQGSEA. The CDR3 runs 16 residues. Deletions cut 6 bases from V and 1 base from J, with 21 bases between. In DNA form, the CDR3 reads TGCAGCGTCGGCCTAGACCGGACAGACCTTAACTATGGCTACACCTTC. Its translation: CSVGLDRTDLNYGYTF. Together with reference TRBV29-1 and TRBJ1-2, the CDR3 gives the full variable domain: SAVISQKPSRDICQRGTSLTIQCQVDSQVTMMFWYRQQPGQSLTLIATANQGSEATYESGFVIDKFPISRPNLTFSTLTVSNMSPEDSSIYLCSVGLDRTDLNYGYTFGSGTRLTVV.

This clone was seen only once. The chain employs TRBV5-4 and TRBJ2-3; D call uncertain. Germline V gives CDR1 SGHNT, CDR2 YYREEE (reference sequence). The CDR3 spans 14 residues. V lost 4 bases, J lost 2 bases, and 11 bases lay in between. DNA for the CDR3: TGTGCCAGCAGCCCCGGCTTATCCACAGATACGCAGTATTTT. Protein product: CASSPGLSTDTQYF.

The chain combines TRBV3-1 (or the pseudogene TRBV3-2) with TRBJ2-1; D possibly uses TRBD1 or TRBD2 (5 bases each). Per the germline V gene, CDR1 is LGHDT and CDR2 is YNNKEL (reference sequence). Deletions cut 0 bases from V and 7 bases from J, with 13 bases between. CDR3 length: 15 amino acids. CDR3 in amino acids: CASSQDEVEGNEQFF. The CDR3 region has the DNA TGTGCCAGCAGCCAAGATGAGGTCGAGGGGAATGAGCAGTTCTTC.